This T cell receptor beta chain was sequenced for a study of T cells in Graves' hyperthyroidism and ophthalmopathy. TCR beta CDR3 regions were amplified from RNA transcripts. HTBI primers were employed in a first-round RT-PCR of the TCR CDR3. TCRdb re-analysed the multiplex PCR reads in MiXCR, keeping a single row per CDR3 protein. The sample shows some 740,000 distinct CDR3 sequences, approximately 14% of them seen only once. Notes on the study in general: In validation, the model predicted ophthalmopathy. These predictions came a median about 6.8 months before onset.

The CDR3 spans 13 residues. The J segment lost 4 bases and the V segment lost 10 bases, leaving 8 bases of the junction unmatched. In germline, CDR1 is LNHDA, CDR2 SQIVND (reference sequence). This clonotype showed up just a few times. Its antigen is not identified. J is TRBJ2-5 and V is TRBV19, with 8 bases lining up with TRBD1. The clonotype was recovered from a woman in her late teens or twenties with Graves' hyperthyroidism. The specimen was blood. Here the CDR3 DNA reads TGTGCCACCCGACAGGGGTCTGCAGAGACCCAGTACTTC. The encoded protein is CATRQGSAETQYF.